The clone carrying this T cell receptor beta chain was counted a single time. The antigen remains undetermined. This sample was included in a study of a mutant IDH1 vaccine in newly diagnosed glioma. Some clones are missing from TCRdb's copy, which holds only in-frame ones; the method was immunoSEQ multiplex PCR. This sample yields over 50,000 clones, of which more than 80% are seen a single time; around 4.4% belongs to the top ten. The V end was cut by 2 bases, the J end by 2 bases, with 16 bases between. The germline V gene encodes CDR1 LGHNA and CDR2 YSLEER. The length of the CDR3 is 16 residues. Time point in this sample: week 5, during vaccination. Vaccination used 300 ug of mutant IDH1 20-mer peptide per dose, with topical imiquimod.

This TCR derives from a woman aged 40 to 50 with glioma. The gene calls are TRBV4-3 and TRBJ2-7, with D maybe TRBD1 (5 bases). Sequenced material: PBMCs, taken from a glioma patient whose treatment included an IDH1 peptide vaccine. CDR3 DNA: TGCGCCAGCAGCCAACCACAGGCCCGACCCACCTACGAGCAGTACTTC. Protein product: CASSQPQARPTYEQYF.